The T cell receptor (beta chain) under discussion was sequenced for a study of beta chain features in type 1 diabetes. A few counts support this clone. Its antigen is unidentified. The ends lost 2 bases at V and 4 bases at J; junction bases unmatched: 7. Germline-derived CDR1 and CDR2 are MNHEY and SVGAGI. The CDR3 covers 16 residues. cDNA synthesis used the whole RNA isolate, giving expressed TCRB sequences. Naive, central memory and regulatory T cell samples came to a mean of roughly 3.9 million reads. Repertoires were generated with immunoSEQ multiplex PCR, while TCRdb's copy carries only in-frame clones and drops some. This table holds roughly 250,000 clones, over 8.5% found once. Overall study findings and caveats: Naive, central memory and Treg TCRB repertoires appeared more alike in patients than in healthy donors.

Staining for CD45RO/CCR7/CD25/CD127/CD95/CD27 allowed sorting of CD4+ naive, central memory, regulatory and stem cell-like memory cells. Each population that was sorted was more than 95% pure. The chain carries TRBV6-5 and TRBJ2-2, with 7 bases aligning to TRBD1. This TCR was sampled from a young woman in good health. Material for sequencing was naive CD4+ T cells from blood. The CDR3 protein is CASSYRDSWGTGELFF. As DNA, the CDR3 is TGTGCCAGCAGTTACAGGGACAGTTGGGGCACCGGGGAGCTGTTTTTT.